This entry lists 32 T cell receptor beta chains sequenced from one sample in a study of beta chain features in type 1 diabetes. Points from the study as a whole: All four CD4+ subsets of Type 1 diabetes patients contained TCRB CDR3s that were moderately but significantly shorter.

Expressed TCRB transcripts got sequenced, as all isolated RNA was reverse transcribed. Repertoires were generated with immunoSEQ multiplex PCR, while TCRdb's copy carries only in-frame clones and drops some. This sample yields 200,000 to 250,000 clones, of which more than 15% are seen a single time; about 0.085% belongs to the top ten. These receptors have no identified antigens. Material for sequencing was naive CD4+ T cells from blood. The receptors stem from a man aged 30 to 39 with type 1 diabetes.

This clone turned up a few times. V usage is TRBV5-1 and J usage is TRBJ2-7; TRBD1 is a possible D gene (7 bases). The germline gives CDR1 SGHRS, CDR2 YFSETQ. V was trimmed by 0 bases and J by 6 bases, leaving 10 bases between them. The CDR3 spans 13 residues. DNA of the CDR3: TGCGCCAGCAGCTTGGGACAGGGAGGCGAGCAGTACTTC. Translating gives CASSLGQGGEQYF.

This clone was seen a few times. The chain links TRBV4-3 to TRBJ2-3; D might be TRBD1 (5 bases). V lost 1 base to trimming and J lost 3 bases, with 11 bases between them. CDR3 length: 15 amino acids. Germline assignment: CDR1 LGHNA and CDR2 YSLEER. In nucleotides, the CDR3 is TGCGCCAGCAGCCAAGCAAAGGGGAAAACAGATACGCAGTATTTT. This codes for CASSQAKGKTDTQYF.

This clone came up a few times. The chain carries TRBV28 and TRBJ2-1, with 8 bases lining up with TRBD1. V trimming: 6 bases; J trimming: 1 base; junction bases outside the gene matches: 11. The CDR3 consists of 17 residues. Germline values: CDR1 MDHEN, CDR2 SYDVKM. In DNA, the CDR3 is TGTGCCAGCAGCCTTGGGGGGTACAGGGGGTCCTACAATGAGCAGTTCTTC. Protein: CASSLGGYRGSYNEQFF. Full variable domain (rest looked up from reference TRBV28 and TRBJ2-1): DVKVTQSSRYLVKRTGEKVFLECVQDMDHENMFWYRQDPGLGLRLIYFSYDVKMKEKGDIPEGYSVSREKKERFSLILESASTNQTSMYLCASSLGGYRGSYNEQFFGPGTRLTVL.

V usage is TRBV10-3 and J usage is TRBJ2-1; D is undetermined. Germline loops: CDR1 ENHRY, CDR2 SYGVKD. V gave up 3 bases and J gave up 6 bases, with 6 bases separating them. This CDR3 has 12 residues. CDR3 protein: CAISEHINEQFF. The CDR3, as DNA: TGTGCCATCAGTGAACACATCAATGAGCAGTTCTTC.

This sequence joins TRBV9 and TRBJ2-2, with D perhaps TRBD1 (5 bases). The V gene's germline CDR1 is SGDLS and CDR2 YYNGEE. The CDR3 consists of 13 residues. The V gene lost 6 bases and the J gene lost 1 base, with 7 bases spanning the gap. The CDR3 protein is CASTTVNTGELFF. In DNA form, the CDR3 reads TGTGCCAGCACGACAGTGAACACCGGGGAGCTGTTTTTT.

This clone was counted between two and nine times. V and J are TRBV5-1 and TRBJ2-3, with 10 bases lining up with TRBD1. This CDR3 comprises 14 residues. Germline V gene lookup returns CDR1 SGHRS and CDR2 YFSETQ. Germline trimming cut 4 bases from V and 5 bases from J; bases unmatched to any gene: 4. This chain's CDR3 is CASSAGQGLDTQYF. The DNA of the CDR3 is TGCGCCAGCAGCGCGGGACAGGGGTTAGATACGCAGTATTTT.

The chain has TRBV7-9 and TRBJ1-1; D remains ambiguous. Trimming removed 1 base from V and 7 bases from J, with 7 bases in between. There are 12 residues in the CDR3. Germline V lookup: CDR1 SEHNR, CDR2 FQNEAQ (reference sequence). The CDR3 region is CASSLVFNEAFF. The CDR3 DNA is TGTGCCAGCAGCTTAGTTTTTAATGAAGCTTTCTTT.

This clone has only a few counts. V usage is TRBV30 and J usage is TRBJ1-2, with D possibly being TRBD1 (6 bases). V shed 5 bases and J shed 3 bases, with 13 bases lying between them. This CDR3 is built from 13 residues. Germline CDR1 GTSNPN, CDR2 SVGIG (reference sequence). The CDR3 DNA follows: TGTGCCTGGGAATGGGGGCCTCACTATGGCTACACCTTC. It yields the protein CAWEWGPHYGYTF.

The rearrangement uses TRBV30 and TRBJ2-2, with no clear D. Per the germline V gene, CDR1 is GTSNPN and CDR2 is SVGIG (reference sequence). The ends were cut back, 5 bases at V and 1 base at J, with 11 bases in the middle. The CDR3 has 14 residues. The CDR3 DNA reads as TGTGCCTGGTGGCGGATCCTGAACACCGGGGAGCTGTTTTTT. This codes for CAWWRILNTGELFF.

This clone has just a few counts. This chain joins TRBV13 and TRBJ2-7; perhaps TRBD1 as D (6 bases). The CDR3 loop spans 13 amino acids. Germline V gene sequence: CDR1 PRHDT, CDR2 FYEKMQ (reference sequence). V was trimmed by 3 bases and J by 2 bases, leaving 8 bases between them. CDR3 nucleotide sequence: TGTGCCAGCAGCTTGACAGGAACCTACGAGCAGTACTTC. Translating gives CASSLTGTYEQYF.

This clone appeared a few times. The chain is built from TRBV5-6 and TRBJ2-3, with 14 bases aligning to TRBD2. V was pared by 4 bases and J by 5 bases, with 3 bases of the junction left unmatched. The CDR3 extends over 15 amino acids. Germline V gene sequence: CDR1 SGHDT, CDR2 YYEEEE. As DNA, the CDR3 is TGTGCCAGCAGCCGGGGACTAGCGGGAGTAGATACGCAGTATTTT. This gives the protein CASSRGLAGVDTQYF.

The chain employs TRBV20-1 and TRBJ1-2; unclear D gene. V dropped 3 bases and J dropped 7 bases, with 9 bases sitting between them. Per germline, CDR1 DFQATT and CDR2 SNEGSKA (reference sequence). The CDR3 extends over 11 amino acids. This CDR3 reads CSASGGVGYTF. CDR3 nucleotide sequence: TGCAGTGCTAGCGGTGGGGTTGGCTACACCTTC.

Only a few counts were recorded for this clone. V is TRBV10-2 and J is TRBJ1-1, with 8 bases that match TRBD1. This CDR3 spans 16 amino acids. Germline CDR1 is WSHSY and CDR2 is SAAADI. V was clipped by 8 bases and J by 4 bases; unmatched bases: 15. CDR3 region: CASRTGFSDGVTEAFF. In DNA, the CDR3 is TGCGCCAGCCGGACAGGGTTCAGTGACGGGGTCACTGAAGCTTTCTTT.

This clone was observed a few times. The chain links TRBV15 to TRBJ2-3, with 8 bases that match TRBD2. Unmatched junction bases numbered 9, after V lost 0 bases and J lost 1 base. The CDR3 spans 18 residues. Germline V gene lookup returns CDR1 LNHNV and CDR2 YYDKDF (reference sequence). The CDR3: CATSREPGGPTGTDTQYF. As DNA, the CDR3 is TGTGCCACCAGCAGAGAACCGGGAGGGCCTACGGGCACAGATACGCAGTATTTT.

The CDR3: CAWSRGGSTYEQYF. CDR3 nucleotide sequence: TGTGCCTGGAGTCGCGGCGGGAGTACCTACGAGCAGTACTTC. This chain connects TRBV30 to TRBJ2-7; 7 bases fit TRBD2. Germline-derived CDR1 and CDR2 are GTSNPN and SVGIG (reference sequence). The trim removed 2 bases at V and 2 bases at J, leaving 6 bases unmatched. There are 14 residues in the CDR3.

This clone was observed a few times. The V and J genes are TRBV29-1 and TRBJ2-3, with D perhaps matching TRBD1 or TRBD2 (6 bases each). V lost 6 bases, J lost 5 bases, and 15 bases lay in between. This CDR3 is 13 amino acids long. The germline CDR1 and CDR2 sequences are SQVTM and ANQGSEA. The CDR3 DNA is TGCAGCGTGGGGGGCAGGGTGAGAGATACGCAGTATTTT. Residues: CSVGGRVRDTQYF.

This clone was picked up a small number of times. The J gene is TRBJ2-7, the V gene TRBV7-9; D is unresolved. The CDR3 spans 12 residues. Germline assignment: CDR1 SEHNR and CDR2 FQNEAQ (reference sequence). Deletions cut 0 bases from V and 5 bases from J, with 5 bases between. Here the CDR3 DNA reads TGTGCCAGCAGCTTAGCCGAAGACGAGCAGTACTTC. Translating it yields CASSLAEDEQYF. The full variable domain, rest sourced from reference TRBV7-9 and TRBJ2-7, is DTGVSQNPRHKITKRGQNVTFRCDPISEHNRLYWYRQTLGQGPEFLTYFQNEAQLEKSRLLSDRFSAERPKGSFSTLEIQRTEQGDSAMYLCASSLAEDEQYFGPGTRLTVT.

This chain links TRBV28 with TRBJ2-7, with D perhaps matching TRBD2 (6 bases). The V gene's germline CDR1 is MDHEN and CDR2 SYDVKM. V lost 2 bases and J 3 bases, leaving 14 bases between the germline ends. This CDR3 is built from 15 residues. The CDR3 is CASSLDPGLNYEQYF. The CDR3 DNA follows: TGTGCCAGCAGTTTAGATCCGGGACTGAACTACGAGCAGTACTTC. The variable domain in full, completed from reference TRBV28 and TRBJ2-7, reads DVKVTQSSRYLVKRTGEKVFLECVQDMDHENMFWYRQDPGLGLRLIYFSYDVKMKEKGDIPEGYSVSREKKERFSLILESASTNQTSMYLCASSLDPGLNYEQYFGPGTRLTVT.

This clone has more than one count but fewer than ten. The CDR3 sequence is CASSLGQGGYNEQFF. DNA of the CDR3: TGCGCCAGCAGCCTGGGCCAAGGGGGATACAATGAGCAGTTCTTC. The V call is TRBV4-3, the J call TRBJ2-1; the D gene is possibly TRBD1 (6 bases). The length of the CDR3 is 15 residues. In germline, CDR1 is LGHNA, CDR2 YSLEER. Trimming pared 4 bases from V and 4 bases from J, leaving 14 bases between.

The table lists this clone with a few counts. The rearrangement uses TRBV2 and TRBJ2-7, with D possibly matching TRBD1 (5 bases). The V gene's germline CDR1 is SNHLY and CDR2 FYNNEI. CDR3 size: 15 residues. V was shortened by 6 bases and J by 4 bases, with 19 bases between the two germline ends. CDR3 nucleotides: TGTGCCAGCAGACTACGATCAGGGAATGGATACGAGCAGTACTTC. It translates to CASRLRSGNGYEQYF.

The chain employs TRBV5-1 and TRBJ2-4; 7 bases are shared with TRBD1. CDR1 and CDR2 from the germline V gene are SGHRS and YFSETQ. V shed 1 base and J 5 bases; nucleotides not matched to a gene: 3. This CDR3 has 14 amino acids. The CDR3, as DNA: TGCGCCAGCAGCTTGTGGGGACAGCAAAACATTCAGTACTTC. Residues: CASSLWGQQNIQYF.

The chain is built from TRBV14 and TRBJ2-1, with TRBD2 matching 13 bases. This CDR3 spans 15 amino acids. Germline-derived CDR1 and CDR2 are SGHDN and FVKESK. The J segment lost 10 bases and the V segment lost 1 base, leaving 4 bases of the junction unmatched. CDR3 coding DNA: TGTGCCAGCAGCCAAGGACTAGCGGGAGGCAGAGAGCAGTTCTTC. Amino acids: CASSQGLAGGREQFF. The full variable domain, rest sourced from reference TRBV14 and TRBJ2-1, is EAGVTQFPSHSVIEKGQTVTLRCDPISGHDNLYWYRRVMGKEIKFLLHFVKESKQDESGMPNNRFLAERTGGTYSTLKVQPAELEDSGVYFCASSQGLAGGREQFFGPGTRLTVL.

This clone was recorded once. The CDR3 spells CSVAPLQLAEAFF. DNA for the CDR3: TGCAGCGTTGCTCCCCTGCAACTTGCTGAAGCTTTCTTT. The chain couples TRBV29-1 to TRBJ1-1, with D unresolved. The CDR3 runs to 13 residues. Germline V gene lookup returns CDR1 SQVTM and CDR2 ANQGSEA. The germline V and J ends were trimmed by 4 bases and 6 bases, with 15 bases remaining between them.

Notes on this clone: The limits of the CDR3 on the DNA are not certain, so only TCRdb's listed CDR3 is given. The V and J genes are TRBV21-1 and TRBJ2-3; the D segment call TRBD2 is taken from the table without a DNA check. TRBV21-1 represents a pseudogene. The CDR3 spans 16 amino acids, including both terminal residues. CDR3 amino acids: CASSKNVGGGTDTQYF.

The chain links TRBV30 to TRBJ2-7; 7 nucleotides agree with TRBD1. The germline CDR1 and CDR2 sequences are GTSNPN and SVGIG (reference sequence). The CDR3 length is 12 residues. Trimming removed 5 bases from V and 2 bases from J; junction bases left unmatched: 3. The CDR3 nucleotides are TGTGCCTGGGGGGGACAGACCTACGAGCAGTACTTC. Translation: CAWGGQTYEQYF.

The rearrangement joins TRBV25-1 to TRBJ2-2; tentatively, D is TRBD1 or TRBD2 (5 bases each). The CDR3 sequence is 14 residues long. Trimming took 6 bases from V and 3 from J, leaving 11 bases between them. The V gene's germline CDR1 is MGHDK and CDR2 SYGVNS. The CDR3 reads CASSRQGHTGELFF. The CDR3 coding sequence is TGTGCCAGCAGCCGCCAGGGACACACCGGGGAGCTGTTTTTT.

Only a few counts were recorded for this clone. The chain has TRBV7-9 and TRBJ2-3, with D possibly being TRBD2 (6 bases). The germline V and J ends were trimmed by 5 bases and 4 bases, with 16 bases remaining between them. Looked up from germline, CDR1 is SEHNR and CDR2 is FQNEAQ (reference sequence). The CDR3 is made up of 15 amino acids. The CDR3 DNA reads as TGTGCCAGCAGCCAGTGGGACTCCGGTCCAGATACGCAGTATTTT. Protein: CASSQWDSGPDTQYF.

This clone was seen only a few times. This chain uses TRBV5-1 with TRBJ2-5; D remains unclear. CDR1 and CDR2 from the germline V gene are SGHRS and YFSETQ. The CDR3 spans 15 residues. The V gene lost 0 bases and the J gene lost 1 base, with 10 bases spanning the gap. The CDR3 spells CASSLGVGSQETQYF. Here the CDR3 DNA reads TGCGCCAGCAGCTTGGGAGTAGGAAGCCAAGAGACCCAGTACTTC.

This clone came up a few times. The chain uses TRBV5-4 and TRBJ2-7; 11 bases line up with TRBD1. The germline gives CDR1 SGHNT, CDR2 YYREEE (reference sequence). V lost 3 bases, J lost 3 bases, and 2 bases stayed unmatched. The CDR3 length is 14 residues. The CDR3 loop reads CASSSGTGGYEQYF. DNA of the CDR3: TGTGCCAGCAGCTCCGGGACAGGGGGCTACGAGCAGTACTTC.

This clone showed up just a few times. This rearrangement joins TRBV7-2 to TRBJ2-1; a possible D gene is TRBD2 (5 bases). Germline CDR1 reads SGHTA; CDR2 reads FQGNSA. The CDR3 runs to 14 residues. V gave up 4 bases and J gave up 8 bases, with 15 bases separating them. The CDR3 DNA is TGTGCCAGCAGCTCAACGGGGTGGAGATATGAGCAGTTCTTC. Translating gives CASSSTGWRYEQFF.

Here the CDR3 reads CASSDGGRYEQYF. The CDR3 region has the DNA TGTGCCAGCAGTGATGGTGGTAGGTACGAGCAGTACTTC. The rearrangement links TRBV25-1 to TRBJ2-7; no clear D gene. V gave up 3 bases and J gave up 4 bases, with 10 bases separating them. This CDR3 comprises 13 residues. Per germline, CDR1 MGHDK and CDR2 SYGVNS.

The genes are TRBV4-2 and TRBJ2-3, with a weak D call TRBD1 (6 bases). The CDR3 spans 15 residues. V lost 4 bases to trimming and J lost 4 bases, with 15 bases between them. Per the germline V gene, CDR1 is LGHNA and CDR2 is YNFKEQ. The CDR3 here is CASSLGTGLSDTQYF. DNA of the CDR3: TGTGCCAGCAGCCTTGGCACAGGGTTATCAGATACGCAGTATTTT.